The clone carrying this T cell receptor beta chain occurred many times. The antigen remains undetermined. This sample is part of a study of post-analysis software for immune sequencing data. Overall study context: There were relapsing-remitting, secondary progressive and progressive-relapsing multiple sclerosis among the disease courses included.

Included in the TCR beta cDNA libraries were unique molecular identifiers. TCRdb passed the PCR reads through MiXCR, listing each CDR3 protein once. The sample holds hundreds of thousands of distinct CDR3 sequences, around 40% seen once. The CDR3 totals 15 residues. V shed 0 bases and J 2 bases; nucleotides not matched to a gene: 7. Germline CDR1 reads SQVTM; CDR2 reads ANQGSEA. Study-wide results and limits: In patients, TRBV5-6, TRBV5-1 and TRBV20-1 belonged to four or five TRBV segments found more frequently than in controls. Controls showed significantly higher normalized Chao1 diversity than did multiple sclerosis patients. The F measure placed samples prepared in the same batch into strongly shared clusters.

The TCR comes from a girl aged 10 to 17 with multiple sclerosis. The sequencing sample was made of blood. The J gene is TRBJ2-7, the V gene TRBV29-1, with 7 bases that match TRBD2. CDR3 in DNA: TGCAGCGTTGAAGAAGTATCCAGCGGGACCTACGAGCAGTACTTC. It specifies CSVEEVSSGTYEQYF.